The 28 T cell receptor beta chains reported below all come from one sample, sequenced in a study of blood T cell repertoires in COVID-19 (dated by TCRdb to the early 2020s). Library prep was done by the immunoSEQ multiplex PCR assay. TCRdb stores this immuneACCESS table with in-frame sequences only. Part of the clones is absent; in the studies checked, under half of the shortfall reflects unresolved V genes, and no reason is known for the rest. This sample is represented by a few hundred thousand clones; around 86% of them were singletons. Jointly, the top ten make up around 8% of the sample. Sequencing was done on a sample of peripheral blood. These receptors all come from a woman aged 80 or over with COVID-19, enrolled during active disease.

The chain's CDR3 is CASSGAGQVGYTF. The CDR3 coding sequence is TGTGCCAGCAGCGGCGCCGGACAGGTTGGCTACACCTTC. V and J are TRBV2 and TRBJ1-2; 7 bases map to TRBD1. The CDR3 has 13 residues. Germline V lookup: CDR1 SNHLY, CDR2 FYNNEI. The ends lost 6 bases at V and 7 bases at J; junction bases unmatched: 8. Based on the CDR3 plus reference TRBV2 and TRBJ1-2, the full variable domain is EPEVTQTPSHQVTQMGQEVILRCVPISNHLYFYWYRQILGQKVEFLVSFYNNEISEKSEIFDDQFSVERPDGSNFTLKIRSTKLEDSAMYFCASSGAGQVGYTFGSGTRLTVV.

The V gene is TRBV6-5, the J gene TRBJ1-1; weak D call: TRBD1 (6 bases). V was pared by 2 bases and J by 4 bases, with 8 bases between. There are 13 residues in the CDR3. CDR1 MNHEY and CDR2 SVGAGI come from the germline V gene. Here the CDR3 reads CASSYQGTTEAFF. DNA for the CDR3: TGTGCCAGCAGTTACCAGGGGACCACTGAAGCTTTCTTT.

V usage is TRBV12-3 or TRBV12-4 and J usage is TRBJ1-2; 7 positions match TRBD1. The trim removed 5 bases at V and 14 bases at J, leaving 11 bases unmatched. CDR3 length: 12 residues. DNA for the CDR3: TGTGCCAGCAGTCTCCGGGACAGCCAAAGGACCTTC. Its protein is CASSLRDSQRTF.

The genes are TRBV5-6 and TRBJ2-1, with D possibly TRBD2 on 6 matching bases. CDR1 and CDR2 (germline): SGHDT, YYEEEE. Trimming shortened V by 2 bases and J by 0 bases, and 6 bases separated the two germline ends. The CDR3 has 14 amino acids. The CDR3 DNA reads TGTGCCAGCAGCTTCGGGGGCTCCTACAATGAGCAGTTCTTC. Translating it yields CASSFGGSYNEQFF.

The chain couples TRBV2 to TRBJ1-6, with 9 bases that match TRBD1. The length of the CDR3 is 15 residues. J lost 7 bases, V lost 7 bases, and 8 bases had no gene match. Germline assignment: CDR1 SNHLY and CDR2 FYNNEI. Here the CDR3 reads CASKATGGLNSPLHF. DNA of the CDR3: TGTGCCAGCAAGGCCACAGGGGGCTTAAATTCACCCCTCCACTTT. The whole variable domain, filled in from reference TRBV2 and TRBJ1-6, reads EPEVTQTPSHQVTQMGQEVILRCVPISNHLYFYWYRQILGQKVEFLVSFYNNEISEKSEIFDDQFSVERPDGSNFTLKIRSTKLEDSAMYFCASKATGGLNSPLHFGNGTRLTVT.

The chain joins TRBV10-3 to TRBJ2-7; D call uncertain. The germline V gene encodes CDR1 ENHRY and CDR2 SYGVKD. V was trimmed by 4 bases and J by 3 bases, leaving 7 bases between them. CDR3 length equals 12 residues. CDR3 in amino acids: CAISANGYEQYF. CDR3 in DNA: TGTGCCATCAGTGCCAACGGCTACGAGCAGTACTTC.

The V call is TRBV5-8, the J call TRBJ2-3, with D perhaps TRBD2 (6 bases). Trimming left V 4 bases short and J 4 bases short, with 13 bases between. CDR1 is SGHTS and CDR2 is YDEGEE in the germline V gene. This CDR3 region has 14 residues. This CDR3 is CASSPLSGADTQYF. The DNA for the CDR3 is TGTGCCAGCAGCCCACTGTCGGGGGCAGATACGCAGTATTTT.

The chain links TRBV4-1 to TRBJ2-7; D call uncertain. V shed 5 bases and J shed 3 bases, with 11 bases lying between them. The CDR3 covers 13 residues. CDR1 and CDR2 (germline): MGHRA, YSYEKL. The CDR3 DNA follows: TGCGCCAGCAGCGCGTATAGCCGCTACGAGCAGTACTTC. Translating it yields CASSAYSRYEQYF.

This clone was recorded only once. The chain uses TRBV4-1 and TRBJ1-2; no clear D. CDR3 length equals 14 residues. Between the trimmed V and J ends, which lost 0 bases and 6 bases, there was a span of 11 bases. CDR1 and CDR2 from the germline V gene are MGHRA and YSYEKL. The CDR3 here is CASSQDRLGDGYTF. The DNA of the CDR3 is TGCGCCAGCAGCCAAGATCGTTTGGGAGATGGCTACACCTTC.

This sequence joins TRBV27 and TRBJ2-7; 10 bases agree with TRBD2. The junction had 8 bases not matched to a gene; V was cut back by 3 bases and J by 6 bases. The CDR3 loop spans 15 amino acids. CDR1 and CDR2 from the germline V gene are MNHEY and SMNVEV (reference sequence). CDR3 residues: CASSFLSGRASEQYF. The CDR3 region has the DNA TGTGCCAGCAGTTTTTTAAGCGGGAGGGCGAGCGAGCAGTACTTC.

Remarks on this clone: At the DNA level, this CDR3 is encoded by other sequences in the same sample as well. The rearrangement joins TRBV19 to TRBJ2-3; D perhaps matches TRBD2 (5 bases). V lost 6 bases and J lost 5, with 9 bases in between. The CDR3 totals 12 residues. Germline-derived CDR1 and CDR2 are LNHDA and SQIVND (reference sequence). This chain's CDR3 is CASSAGGDTQYF. DNA of the CDR3: TGTGCCAGTAGCGCAGGAGGAGATACGCAGTATTTT.

This clone has only a few counts. Distinct nucleotide sequences in the sample also encode this CDR3. V gene TRBV5-1 combines with J gene TRBJ1-1, with 9 bases matching TRBD1. Germline V gene sequence: CDR1 SGHRS, CDR2 YFSETQ. There are 14 residues in the CDR3. With 3 bases clipped from V and 4 bases from J, the junction kept 4 bases outside the gene matches. The CDR3 loop is CASSSQGAGTEAFF. DNA of the CDR3: TGCGCCAGCAGCTCACAGGGGGCTGGCACTGAAGCTTTCTTT.

The chain employs TRBV7-9 and TRBJ2-2; 9 bases agree with TRBD1. V dropped 6 bases and J dropped 5; count of bases not matched to a gene: 10. This CDR3 spans 16 amino acids. Germline V gene lookup returns CDR1 SEHNR and CDR2 FQNEAQ (reference sequence). The CDR3 coding sequence is TGTGCCAGCAGGGACCGGGACAGGGTAGATACCGGGGAGCTGTTTTTT. Encoded protein: CASRDRDRVDTGELFF.

The V gene is TRBV18, the J gene TRBJ1-2; D uncertain. In germline, CDR1 is KGHSH, CDR2 LQKENI. V was pared by 1 base and J by 3 bases, with 12 bases between. This CDR3 has 15 residues. In DNA form, the CDR3 reads TGTGCCAGCTCACCACTCGCGGGGATGGACTATGGCTACACCTTC. This codes for CASSPLAGMDYGYTF.

The CDR3 nucleotides read TGTGCCAGCAGCTTAGGGGCCAGGTCGACCGGGGAGCTGTTTTTT. As protein: CASSLGARSTGELFF. The V and J genes are TRBV11-3 and TRBJ2-2, with no clear D. The CDR3 totals 15 residues. V lost 1 base, J lost 5 bases, and 11 bases lay in between. The germline V gene has CDR1 SGHNT and CDR2 YENEEA. Full variable domain (remainder filled in from reference TRBV11-3 and TRBJ2-2): EAGVVQSPRYKIIEKKQPVAFWCNPISGHNTLYWYLQNLGQGPELLIRYENEEAVDDSQLPKDRFSAERLKGVDSTLKIQPAELGDSAVYLCASSLGARSTGELFFGEGSRLTVL.

This rearrangement joins TRBV6-6 to TRBJ2-7; possible D gene TRBD1, 6 bases. CDR1 MNHNY and CDR2 SVGAGI come from the germline V gene (reference sequence). This CDR3 contains 14 residues. Trimming removed 2 bases from V and 2 bases from J, with 10 bases in between. The CDR3 DNA is TGTGCCAGCAGTTACGCAGGGGTCGCCTACGAGCAGTACTTC. This sequence encodes CASSYAGVAYEQYF.

This rearrangement joins TRBV27 to TRBJ1-2; TRBD1 matches 8 bases. Trimming at V came to 5 bases and at J to 4 bases, leaving 3 bases not matched to a gene. Germline assignment: CDR1 MNHEY and CDR2 SMNVEV (reference sequence). The CDR3 loop spans 13 amino acids. The CDR3 loop is CASSPTGVYGYTF. Here the CDR3 DNA reads TGTGCCAGCAGTCCGACAGGGGTCTATGGCTACACCTTC.

The chain carries TRBV5-1 and TRBJ2-6; D not certain. Trimming took off 0 bases at V and 0 bases at J, with 4 bases between the two ends. The CDR3 length is 15 residues. The V gene's germline CDR1 is SGHRS and CDR2 YFSETQ. CDR3: CASSLAPSGANVLTF. The CDR3 DNA follows: TGCGCCAGCAGCTTGGCTCCCTCTGGGGCCAACGTCCTGACTTTC.

The chain carries TRBV3-1 (or the pseudogene TRBV3-2) and TRBJ2-3; D is perhaps TRBD2 (7 bases). This CDR3 spans 15 amino acids. V lost 6 bases and J lost 5, with 18 bases in between. CDR1 is LGHDT and CDR2 is YNNKEL in the germline V gene (reference sequence). The CDR3 reads CASSGFWGGGDTQYF. CDR3 DNA: TGTGCCAGCAGTGGCTTTTGGGGGGGCGGAGATACGCAGTATTTT.

The chain has TRBV30 and TRBJ1-5, with 9 positions matching TRBD1. V shed 1 base, J shed 7 bases, and the junction held 5 bases outside the gene matches. This CDR3 has 14 residues. CDR1 GTSNPN and CDR2 SVGIG come from the germline V gene (reference sequence). For the CDR3, the DNA is TGTGCCTGGAGTGCCGGACAGGGGATCCAGCCCCAGCATTTT. This gives the protein CAWSAGQGIQPQHF.

This rearrangement joins TRBV2 to TRBJ2-1, with TRBD2 matching over 7 bases. Germline CDR1 is SNHLY and CDR2 is FYNNEI. There are 14 residues in the CDR3. V gave up 9 bases and J gave up 0 bases; unmatched junction bases: 5. Here the CDR3 DNA reads TGTGCCAGTGGGGGGGGGAGCTCCTACAATGAGCAGTTCTTC. This translates into CASGGGSSYNEQFF. The full variable domain, rest sourced from reference TRBV2 and TRBJ2-1, is EPEVTQTPSHQVTQMGQEVILRCVPISNHLYFYWYRQILGQKVEFLVSFYNNEISEKSEIFDDQFSVERPDGSNFTLKIRSTKLEDSAMYFCASGGGSSYNEQFFGPGTRLTVL.

The chain employs TRBV7-9 and TRBJ2-7; the D gene is possibly TRBD2 (7 bases). The CDR3 is 15 residues long. V was cut by 3 bases and J by 6 bases, with 18 bases left in between. In germline, CDR1 is SEHNR, CDR2 FQNEAQ (reference sequence). The CDR3 region is CASSLGGGGGFEQYF. CDR3 coding DNA: TGTGCCAGCAGCTTGGGAGGGGGGGGCGGGTTCGAGCAGTACTTC.

The J gene is TRBJ1-1, the V gene TRBV27, with a tentative D call TRBD1 (6 bases). The CDR3 runs 12 residues. In germline, CDR1 is MNHEY, CDR2 SMNVEV (reference sequence). V was cut by 11 bases and J by 7 bases, with 17 bases left in between. The CDR3 is CAGLTGHIEAFF. DNA for the CDR3: TGTGCCGGATTGACAGGCCATATTGAAGCTTTCTTT.

The chain has TRBV7-9 and TRBJ2-6, with D maybe TRBD2 (6 bases). The CDR3 is 18 amino acids. Germline assignment: CDR1 SEHNR and CDR2 FQNEAQ (reference sequence). Trimming removed 5 bases from V and 0 bases from J, with 17 bases in between. CDR3 loop: CASSTGTSLSSGANVLTF. CDR3 in DNA: TGTGCCAGCAGCACTGGGACTTCCTTAAGCTCTGGGGCCAACGTCCTGACTTTC. The whole variable domain, remainder taken from reference TRBV7-9 and TRBJ2-6, is DTGVSQNPRHKITKRGQNVTFRCDPISEHNRLYWYRQTLGQGPEFLTYFQNEAQLEKSRLLSDRFSAERPKGSFSTLEIQRTEQGDSAMYLCASSTGTSLSSGANVLTFGAGSRLTVL.

The chain is built from TRBV4-2 and TRBJ2-5; TRBD1 is a possible D gene (6 bases). Germline V gives CDR1 LGHNA, CDR2 YNFKEQ. The V gene lost 1 base and the J gene lost 4 bases, with 13 bases spanning the gap. The CDR3 has 15 amino acids. The DNA of the CDR3 is TGTGCCAGCAGCCAAGGAACAGGGATTAGAGAGACCCAGTACTTC. It encodes CASSQGTGIRETQYF.

The table lists this clone with many counts. In DNA, the CDR3 is TGTGCCAGTAGCAGCCAGCGGGGGTATAGCAATCAGCCCCAGCATTTT. The encoded protein is CASSSQRGYSNQPQHF. This chain links TRBV19 with TRBJ1-5, with D tentatively TRBD1 (5 bases). The V end lost 6 bases, the J end lost 0 bases, and 15 bases lay between the germline ends. CDR1 and CDR2 (germline): LNHDA, SQIVND (reference sequence). The CDR3 has 16 amino acids.

This clone was seen once. The CDR3 loop reads CASTKSGLVKGGQETQYF. CDR3 coding DNA: TGTGCCAGCACTAAATCGGGACTAGTCAAAGGTGGGCAAGAGACCCAGTACTTC. The chain combines TRBV3-1 (or the pseudogene TRBV3-2) with TRBJ2-5; 8 bases map to TRBD2. V was clipped by 7 bases and J by 2 bases; unmatched bases: 18. Germline V CDR1 and CDR2: LGHDT, YNNKEL (reference sequence). This CDR3 is 18 amino acids long.

The chain joins TRBV5-1 to TRBJ1-1; D gene uncertain. Trimming removed 2 bases at V and 0 bases at J, with 8 bases between. The CDR3 spans 14 residues. The germline CDR1 and CDR2 sequences are SGHRS and YFSETQ. The CDR3 reads CASSFQAMNTEAFF. CDR3 DNA sequence: TGCGCCAGCAGCTTCCAGGCCATGAACACTGAAGCTTTCTTT.